The subject of this entry is one TCR beta chain. The antigen is not known. Using its own MiXCR run on the RT-PCR reads, TCRdb lists one record per CDR3 protein. The sample lists about 700,000 distinct CDR3 sequences, 14% occurring once. The data are from a study of response to subunit inactivated influenza vaccine. Findings of the study overall: The study's authors posited that every seasonal influenza vaccination enlists few new T cells.

The TCR originated in a man aged 50-59 years who received an inactivated influenza vaccine. Sequencing used PBMCs from blood, obtained roughly 15 days before vaccination.

The DNA for the CDR3 is TGCGCCAGCAGCCGGGCGAAGTATGGAAACACCATATATTTT. This sequence encodes CASSRAKYGNTIYF. The rearrangement joins TRBV4-3 to TRBJ1-3; D ambiguous. Germline CDR1 is LGHNA and CDR2 is YSLEER. This CDR3 comprises 14 residues. V was pared by 4 bases and J by 3 bases, with 10 bases between.